A selection of T cell receptor beta chains follows, all from one sample in a study of cytomegalovirus exposure and HLA in healthy donors. Assay: immunoSEQ multiplex PCR; the TCRdb copy retains only in-frame clones and omits some. The table has about 120,000 clones, 50% to 65% seen once. The sequencing input was PBMCs. These TCRs come from a man aged 35 to 55 in good health and CMV-seropositive. CDR3s include the opening cysteine and the closing phenylalanine or tryptophan. Fields, in order: clone size, D gene, J gene, V gene, CDR3 protein, CDR3 DNA. D genes are given only for firm matches. The size field is filled for only some rows; it gives once, few, many or a size class.

>-|TRBD1|TRBJ1-5|TRBV19
CASSIARGLRSNQPQHF
TGTGCCAGTAGTATAGCTAGGGGGCTAAGGAGCAATCAGCCCCAGCATTTT
>-|TRBD1|TRBJ2-5|TRBV2
CASSADRGMETQYF
TGTGCCAGCAGCGCTGACAGGGGGATGGAGACCCAGTACTTC
>few|TRBD1|TRBJ1-2|TRBV29-1
CSVNRGSGGYTF
TGCAGCGTTAACAGGGGGTCGGGTGGCTACACCTTC
>-|-|TRBJ2-2|TRBV6-5
CASRPSGGRVGELFF
TGTGCCAGCAGGCCCTCAGGGGGGCGCGTCGGGGAGCTGTTTTTT
>-|-|TRBJ1-3|TRBV12-5
CASGPDPQLSGNTIYF
TGTGCTAGTGGCCCCGACCCACAGCTCTCTGGAAACACCATATATTTT
>-|-|TRBJ2-7|TRBV10-1
CASLRKMSATYEQYF
TGCGCCAGCCTCCGAAAAATGTCCGCTACCTACGAGCAGTACTTC
>-|TRBD1|TRBJ2-5|TRBV7-2
CASSVDRGAETQYF
TGTGCCAGCAGCGTAGACAGGGGGGCAGAGACCCAGTACTTC
>few|TRBD2|TRBJ2-2|TRBV19
CASSISSGRRYTGELFF
TGTGCCAGTAGTATATCTAGCGGGAGGCGTTACACCGGGGAGCTGTTTTTT
>-|TRBD1|TRBJ2-5|TRBV7-2
CASSVNRGETQYF
TGTGCCAGCAGCGTTAACAGGGGAGAGACCCAGTACTTC
>-|TRBD1|TRBJ1-6|TRBV5-5
CASSLVRTGTDSPLHF
TGTGCCAGCAGCTTGGTTCGGACAGGGACTGATTCACCCCTCCACTTT
>-|TRBD2|TRBJ2-5|TRBV5-4
CASSSGLAGGMGETQYF
TGTGCCAGCAGCTCTGGACTAGCGGGGGGGATGGGAGAGACCCAGTACTTC
>-|TRBD2|TRBJ2-1|TRBV28
CASRIGREGLYEQFF
TGTGCCAGCAGAATAGGGCGGGAGGGCCTTTATGAGCAGTTCTTC
>-|TRBD1|TRBJ2-7|TRBV7-8
CASSYTGTGFSEQYF
TGTGCCAGCAGCTACACCGGGACAGGGTTCTCCGAGCAGTACTTC
>-|-|TRBJ2-6|TRBV18
CASSPGSGANVLTF
TGTGCCAGCTCACCCGGCTCTGGGGCCAACGTCCTGACTTTC
>once|TRBD2|TRBJ2-5|TRBV9
CASSVDPGGVGTRTIQETQYF
TGTGCCAGCAGCGTAGACCCCGGGGGGGTCGGGACTAGAACCATTCAAGAGACCCAGTACTTC
>few|-|TRBJ1-5|TRBV21-1
CASSKASRWRSGVKRNQPQHF
TGTGCCAGCAGCAAAGCATCACGGTGGAGGAGCGGGGTAAAACGCAATCAGCCCCAGCATTTT
>once|TRBD2|TRBJ2-7|TRBV5-4
CASSLGLAEGYEQYF
TGTGCCAGCAGCTTGGGGCTAGCGGAGGGATACGAGCAGTACTTC
>-|-|TRBJ2-5|TRBV7-8
CASSFTTDSGGLETQYF
TGTGCCAGCAGCTTTACGACAGACTCAGGGGGGCTAGAGACCCAGTACTTC
>-|TRBD1|TRBJ2-7|TRBV6-1
CASSVSGTVYEQYF
TGTGCCAGCAGCGTCTCCGGGACAGTCTACGAGCAGTACTTC
>-|TRBD1|TRBJ1-2|TRBV5-6
CASSWQGGNYGYTF
TGTGCCAGCAGCTGGCAGGGGGGAAACTATGGCTACACCTTC
>-|-|TRBJ2-1|TRBV11-2
CASSLELLNEQFF
TGTGCCAGCAGCTTAGAACTACTCAATGAGCAGTTCTTC
>-|TRBD2|TRBJ2-2|TRBV5-1
CASYERGDAGELFF
TGCGCCAGCTACGAGCGGGGGGACGCCGGGGAGCTGTTTTTT
>-|TRBD1|TRBJ1-1|TRBV19
CASSGLGTANTEAFF
TGTGCCAGTAGTGGCCTTGGGACAGCAAACACTGAAGCTTTCTTT
>-|-|TRBJ2-2|TRBV11-3
CASSLNPASANTGELFF
TGTGCCAGCAGCTTAAATCCGGCGAGCGCCAACACCGGGGAGCTGTTTTTT
>-|TRBD1|TRBJ1-5|TRBV19
CASNKGQGYSNQPQHF
TGTGCCAGTAACAAGGGACAGGGCTATAGCAATCAGCCCCAGCATTTT
>-|-|TRBJ2-2|TRBV27
CASSQAHGNLGGELFF
TGTGCCAGCAGTCAAGCCCACGGGAATCTTGGGGGGGAGCTGTTTTTT
>-|TRBD2|TRBJ2-1|TRBV28
CASSLPGGSCFF
TGTGCCAGCAGTTTACCGGGGGGGAGCTGCTTCTTC
>-|-|TRBJ2-1|TRBV18
CASSPFGAYNEQFF
TGTGCCAGCTCACCATTCGGGGCCTACAATGAGCAGTTCTTC
>-|-|TRBJ2-5|TRBV6-5
CASSRRKETQYF
TGTGCCAGCAGTCGGAGGAAAGAGACCCAGTACTTC
>-|-|TRBJ2-3|TRBV5-4
CASSGGQGDTDTQYF
TGTGCCAGCTCGGGGGGCCAGGGCGACACAGATACGCAGTATTTT
>-|TRBD1|TRBJ2-1|TRBV9
CASSLEGQGMRQFF
TGTGCCAGCAGCCTAGAGGGACAGGGGATGAGGCAGTTCTTC
>-|TRBD2|TRBJ2-2|TRBV2
CASSGRSGEAGELFF
TGTGCCAGCAGTGGGAGGAGCGGGGAGGCCGGGGAGCTGTTTTTT
>few|TRBD1|TRBJ1-2|TRBV7-9
CASSPGGPGANYGYTF
TGTGCCAGCAGCCCAGGGGGACCAGGCGCTAACTATGGCTACACCTTC
>-|-|TRBJ1-6|TRBV19
CDKTVPLHF
TGTGACAAGACAGTACCCCTCCACTTT
>-|-|TRBJ1-3|TRBV28
CASISGNTIYF
TGTGCCAGCATCTCCGGGAACACCATATATTTT
>-|-|TRBJ1-2|TRBV9
CASSVDPGGSYGYTF
TGTGCCAGCAGCGTCGATCCGGGGGGTAGCTATGGCTACACCTTC
>few|-|TRBJ1-2|TRBV7-2
CASSLTGKTNYGYTF
TGTGCCAGCAGCTTGACAGGAAAAACTAACTATGGCTACACCTTC
>-|-|TRBJ2-7|TRBV7-3
CASSLTTDYEQYF
TGTGCCAGCAGCTTAACGACAGATTACGAGCAGTACTTC
>-|TRBD1|TRBJ1-2|TRBV9
CASSTRTGGFYGYTF
TGTGCCAGCAGCACCCGGACAGGGGGCTTCTATGGCTACACCTTC
>-|TRBD2|TRBJ2-3|TRBV6-5
CASKRGGWDTQYF
TGTGCCAGCAAGCGGGGGGGCTGGGATACGCAGTATTTT
>-|TRBD2|TRBJ2-1|TRBV7-3
CASSRDSGTYNEQFF
TGTGCCAGCAGCCGGGATAGCGGGACGTACAATGAGCAGTTCTTC
>-|TRBD2|TRBJ2-1|TRBV13
CASSLGTSGGAIIREQFF
TGTGCCAGCAGCTTAGGGACTAGCGGGGGGGCCATTATAAGGGAGCAGTTCTTC
>few|-|TRBJ2-3|TRBV5-1
CASSLSTVTDTQYF
TGCGCCAGCAGCTTGTCCACAGTCACAGATACGCAGTATTTT
>-|-|TRBJ2-1|TRBV19
CASLSLPRNEQFF
TGTGCCAGCCTCTCCCTTCCTCGGAATGAGCAGTTCTTC
>-|-|TRBJ2-5|TRBV18
CASSRDSGGETQYF
TGTGCCAGCTCACGGGATAGCGGCGGGGAGACCCAGTACTTC
>-|-|TRBJ1-2|TRBV4-1
CASSQSGGRSANYGYTF
TGCGCCAGCAGCCAATCGGGGGGCCGGTCAGCTAACTATGGCTACACCTTC
>-|TRBD1|TRBJ1-6|TRBV10-3
CAISIGQGAYNSPLHF
TGTGCCATCAGTATTGGACAGGGGGCTTACAATTCACCCCTCCACTTT
>-|-|TRBJ2-5|TRBV28
CASNSRETQYF
TGTGCCAGCAACTCCCGGGAGACCCAGTACTTC
>-|-|TRBJ2-5|TRBV5-4
CASSLKGDEETQYF
TGTGCCAGCAGCCTTAAGGGGGATGAAGAGACCCAGTACTTC
>few|-|TRBJ2-7|TRBV6-5
CASSYSRDTYEQYF
TGTGCCAGCAGTTACTCCCGGGACACATACGAGCAGTACTTC
>-|TRBD1|TRBJ1-1|TRBV18
CASSRTGGASEAFF
TGTGCCAGCTCACGGACAGGGGGCGCCTCTGAAGCTTTCTTT
>-|-|TRBJ2-3|TRBV7-9
CASSSRRVTSTDTQYF
TGTGCCAGCAGCTCAAGACGGGTTACTAGCACAGATACGCAGTATTTT